A single sample gave rise to the 18 T cell receptor beta chains below, sequenced in a study of blood T cell repertoires in COVID-19 (dated by TCRdb to 2019 to 2021). Libraries were constructed by the immunoSEQ multiplex PCR assay. Drawn from immuneACCESS, this table holds only the in-frame rearrangements with V and J called that TCRdb kept. Clones are partly lost; checked studies trace under half to an unresolved V gene and leave the rest unexplained. Counted in this sample were about 75,000 clones; under 80% of them appeared once. Jointly, the top ten make up about 2.5% of the sample. Sequencing was done on a sample of peripheral blood. The receptor set was obtained from a human donor with acute or convalescent COVID-19. The donor label of this sample is uncertain.

The chain recombines TRBV30 with TRBJ1-1, with TRBD1 matching 7 bases. The J segment lost 3 bases and the V segment lost 2 bases, leaving 9 bases of the junction unmatched. Germline-derived CDR1 and CDR2 are GTSNPN and SVGIG (reference sequence). CDR3 length: 15 residues. The CDR3 loop is CAWSRLTGLDTEAFF. The CDR3, as DNA: TGTGCCTGGAGTCGGTTGACAGGGTTGGACACTGAAGCTTTCTTT.

The gene calls are TRBV7-2 and TRBJ2-4; 8 bases are a match to TRBD2. This CDR3 has 15 residues. Germline CDR1 is SGHTA and CDR2 is FQGNSA. The V and J ends lost 1 base and 7 bases, in that order; junction bases with no gene match: 6. CDR3 amino acids: CASSLGRAGENIQYF. CDR3 bases: TGTGCCAGCAGCTTAGGGCGAGCGGGGGAGAACATTCAGTACTTC.

The V call is TRBV19, the J call TRBJ2-1; 9 bases are shared with TRBD2. J lost 2 bases, V lost 8 bases, and 7 bases had no gene match. Germline CDR1 LNHDA, CDR2 SQIVND (reference sequence). The CDR3 has 15 residues. The CDR3 region is CASENSGSPYNEQFF. The CDR3 coding sequence is TGTGCCAGTGAGAATAGCGGGAGCCCCTACAATGAGCAGTTCTTC.

The rearrangement uses TRBV20-1 and TRBJ2-3; TRBD2 matches at 7 bases. The CDR3 runs to 13 residues. The germline gives CDR1 DFQATT, CDR2 SNEGSKA (reference sequence). V was pared by 3 bases and J by 6 bases, with 6 bases of the junction left unmatched. CDR3 in amino acids: CSASGLAVDTQYF. For the CDR3, the DNA is TGCAGTGCTAGTGGGCTAGCGGTGGATACGCAGTATTTT.

The gene calls are TRBV28 and TRBJ1-2, with 11 bases aligning to TRBD1. The CDR3 loop spans 15 amino acids. Germline-derived CDR1 and CDR2 are MDHEN and SYDVKM. The V and J ends lost 4 bases and 4 bases, in that order; junction bases with no gene match: 5. The CDR3 loop is CASSSRTGGRYGYTF. The CDR3 DNA follows: TGTGCCAGCAGTTCGAGGACAGGGGGCCGCTATGGCTACACCTTC.

The rearrangement uses TRBV5-6 and TRBJ2-5; 8 nucleotides agree with TRBD1. CDR3 size: 14 residues. Germline V CDR1 and CDR2: SGHDT, YYEEEE. V shed 2 bases and J 5 bases; nucleotides not matched to a gene: 5. This CDR3 reads CASSLGQGLETQYF. DNA of the CDR3: TGTGCCAGCAGCTTAGGACAGGGTTTGGAGACCCAGTACTTC.

The chain recombines TRBV28 with TRBJ2-1; 10 positions agree with TRBD2. The CDR3 has 15 amino acids. Germline V gives CDR1 MDHEN, CDR2 SYDVKM. V shed 7 bases and J 4 bases; nucleotides not matched to a gene: 7. The CDR3 DNA sequence: TGTGCCAGCAAGCTAGCGGGGGCCTCGTACAATGAGCAGTTCTTC. It translates to CASKLAGASYNEQFF.

V and J are TRBV24-1 and TRBJ2-6; 7 nucleotides align to TRBD1. Germline lookup yields CDR1 KGHDR and CDR2 SFDVKD. The CDR3 contains 17 residues. Losses at the gene ends were 5 bases for V and 1 base for J; bases not matched to a gene: 7. The chain's CDR3 is CATSAAQGQSGANVLTF. CDR3 DNA: TGTGCCACCAGTGCTGCACAGGGACAGTCTGGGGCCAACGTCCTGACTTTC.

The chain combines TRBV25-1 with TRBJ2-2; D gene ambiguous. The CDR3 extends over 14 amino acids. CDR1 and CDR2 (germline): MGHDK, SYGVNS. V was shortened by 5 bases and J by 1 base, with 8 bases between the two germline ends. The DNA for the CDR3 is TGTGCCAGCAGTAGAAAACAGAACACCGGGGAGCTGTTTTTT. Translating gives CASSRKQNTGELFF.

This clone was recorded a few times. The chain recombines TRBV9 with TRBJ2-3, with D possibly being TRBD2 (6 bases). From germline, CDR1 is SGDLS and CDR2 YYNGEE. Trimming pared 3 bases from V and 8 bases from J, leaving 10 bases between. The CDR3 consists of 12 residues. The CDR3 sequence is CASSATSPTQYF. The CDR3 DNA reads as TGTGCCAGCAGCGCGACTAGTCCTACGCAGTATTTT.

As regards this clone: Sequence at one end of the junction differs from germline and may be a read error. V gene TRBV6-5 combines with J gene TRBJ1-5; 8 bases are a match to TRBD1. This CDR3 has 12 amino acids. The germline V gene encodes CDR1 MNHEY and CDR2 SVGAGI. The CDR3, as DNA: TGTGCCGGCAGGGGGCTCGGGCAGCCCCAGCATTTT. It encodes CAGRGLGQPQHF.

V is TRBV11-3 and J is TRBJ2-1; 9 bases agree with TRBD2. Germline CDR1 is SGHNT and CDR2 is YENEEA. The CDR3 consists of 15 residues. The V and J ends lost 3 bases and 6 bases, in that order; junction bases with no gene match: 6. The DNA for the CDR3 is TGTGCCAGCAGCTTGCGGGAGGGACACCTCAATGAGCAGTTCTTC. It specifies CASSLREGHLNEQFF.

The chain joins TRBV4-1 to TRBJ1-4; 10 nucleotides align to TRBD1. Germline trimming cut 4 bases from V and 9 bases from J; bases unmatched to any gene: 8. Germline V gives CDR1 MGHRA, CDR2 YSYEKL. The CDR3 loop spans 15 amino acids. The CDR3 DNA follows: TGCGCCAGCAGCCCTGGGACAGGGGTTACTAAAAAACTGTTTTTT. It yields the protein CASSPGTGVTKKLFF.

J is TRBJ2-5 and V is TRBV7-6, with 14 nucleotides matching TRBD2. The length of the CDR3 is 17 residues. V was pared by 5 bases and J by 4 bases, with 9 bases of the junction left unmatched. Per germline, CDR1 SGHVS and CDR2 FNYEAQ. CDR3 amino acids: CASSPRQGLAGVETQYF. The CDR3 nucleotides read TGTGCCAGCAGCCCAAGACAGGGACTAGCGGGAGTAGAGACCCAGTACTTC.

The CDR3 DNA is TGTGCCAGCAGCTTACTAGCGGGGAGCTCCTACAATGAGCAGTTCTTC. Its translation is CASSLLAGSSYNEQFF. This chain joins TRBV12-1 and TRBJ2-1; the table's TRBD2 call for D was not verified on the DNA. TRBV12-1 corresponds to a pseudogene. The CDR3 is 16 residues long.

This sequence joins TRBV6-6 and TRBJ2-7; D is perhaps TRBD1 (5 bases). Germline V gives CDR1 MNHNY, CDR2 SVGAGI (reference sequence). The CDR3 spans 12 residues. Trimming left V 5 bases short and J 1 base short, with 6 bases between. The CDR3 is CASSRGSYEQYV. The CDR3 DNA follows: TGTGCCAGCAGTAGGGGTTCCTACGAGCAGTACGTC.

The gene calls are TRBV6-1 and TRBJ1-1; 10 bases agree with TRBD1. The germline V gene encodes CDR1 MNHNS and CDR2 SASEGT. J lost 3 bases, V lost 4 bases, and 11 bases had no gene match. This CDR3 has 17 residues. The CDR3 sequence is CASSALGQGVKDTEAFF. The CDR3 region has the DNA TGTGCCAGCAGTGCTCTCGGACAGGGGGTGAAAGACACTGAAGCTTTCTTT.

This clone was detected only once. As DNA, the CDR3 is TGTGCCAGTAGGGCGACAGGGCCTAGCAATCAGCCCCAGCATTTT. Amino acids: CASRATGPSNQPQHF. The genes are TRBV19 and TRBJ1-5; the match to TRBD1 covers 7 bases. Looked up from germline, CDR1 is LNHDA and CDR2 is SQIVND (reference sequence). This CDR3 has 15 amino acids. After removal of 6 bases from V and 0 bases from J, the junction contained 5 bases not matched to a gene.